The 2 T cell receptor beta chains below all came from one sample that was sequenced in a study of blood T cell repertoires in COVID-19. Method: immunoSEQ multiplex PCR; TCRdb's copy keeps in-frame clones and lacks some. The data show around 150,000 clones, 87% seen once. Sequencing used peripheral blood. These receptors all come from a man between 50 and 59 years old with active COVID-19.

This chain joins TRBV9 and TRBJ2-3; 8 bases fit TRBD2. The ends lost 6 bases at V and 1 base at J; junction bases unmatched: 4. CDR1 is SGDLS, CDR2 YYNGEE, per germline. CDR3 size: 14 residues. In DNA form, the CDR3 reads TGTGCCAGCAACGGACTAGCAGGCACAGATACGCAGTATTTT. Translation: CASNGLAGTDTQYF.

This clone was observed a handful of times. The genes are TRBV7-6 and TRBJ1-5; D unclear. In germline, CDR1 is SGHVS, CDR2 FNYEAQ. The CDR3 covers 14 residues. V lost 0 bases to trimming and J lost 6 bases, with 9 bases between them. CDR3 nucleotides: TGTGCCAGCAGCTTAGCCAGTCCGGGTCAGCCCCAGCATTTT. As protein: CASSLASPGQPQHF.